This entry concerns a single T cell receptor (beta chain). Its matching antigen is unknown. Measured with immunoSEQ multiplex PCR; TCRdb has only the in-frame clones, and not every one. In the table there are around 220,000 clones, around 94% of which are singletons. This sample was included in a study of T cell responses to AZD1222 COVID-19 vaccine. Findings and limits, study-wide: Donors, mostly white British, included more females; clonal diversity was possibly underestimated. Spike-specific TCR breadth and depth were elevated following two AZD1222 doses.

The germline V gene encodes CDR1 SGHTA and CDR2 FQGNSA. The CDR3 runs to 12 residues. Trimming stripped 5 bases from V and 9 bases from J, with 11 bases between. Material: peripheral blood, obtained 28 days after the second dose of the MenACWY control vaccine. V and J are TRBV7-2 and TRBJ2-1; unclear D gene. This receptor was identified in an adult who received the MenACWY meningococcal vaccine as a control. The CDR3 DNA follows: TGTGCCAGCAGCCGGACCCCGCCTGAGCAGTTCTTC. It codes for CASSRTPPEQFF.